One and the same sample provided the 11 T cell receptor beta chains below, sequenced in a study of blood T cell repertoires in COVID-19. Libraries were prepared by immunoSEQ multiplex PCR; TCRdb keeps only in-frame clonotypes and omits some of them. The repertoire has over 350,000 clones, around 89% of them found once; the top ten carry around 4.4%. The sequenced sample consisted of peripheral blood. These receptors came from a woman in her 30s with acute or convalescent COVID-19.

The chain carries TRBV11-2 and TRBJ2-7, with TRBD1 matching 7 bases. J gave up 3 bases and V 3 bases, and 5 bases lay outside the gene matches. The length of the CDR3 is 14 residues. Germline V gene sequence: CDR1 SGHAT, CDR2 FQNNGV. This chain's CDR3 is CASSFEGAFYEQYF. The CDR3 nucleotides are TGTGCCAGCAGCTTTGAGGGGGCTTTCTACGAGCAGTACTTC.

In its sample, this clone was seen once. The CDR3: CASSPGTGNQPQHF. The CDR3, as DNA: TGTGCCAGCAGCCCCGGGACAGGCAATCAGCCCCAGCATTTT. The chain uses TRBV28 and TRBJ1-5; 7 bases match TRBD1. The CDR3 extends over 14 amino acids. V gave up 6 bases and J gave up 2 bases; unmatched junction bases: 4. Per germline, CDR1 MDHEN and CDR2 SYDVKM.

This clone was counted once. The chain combines TRBV19 with TRBJ2-6; D unresolved. Trimming removed 0 bases at V and 1 base at J, with 10 bases between. The CDR3 covers 17 residues. CDR1 is LNHDA, CDR2 SQIVND, per germline (reference sequence). CDR3 amino acids: CASSIEAGLSGANVLTF. Written as DNA, the CDR3 is TGTGCCAGTAGTATAGAGGCAGGTCTGTCTGGGGCCAACGTCCTGACTTTC.

The rearrangement uses TRBV19 and TRBJ2-7, with TRBD2 matching 9 bases. CDR1 and CDR2 from the germline V gene are LNHDA and SQIVND (reference sequence). The CDR3 runs 13 residues. Trimming removed 8 bases from V and 2 bases from J; junction bases left unmatched: 4. The CDR3 nucleotides are TGTGCCAGTGCCTTAGCGGGGGCCTACGAGCAGTACTTC. Amino acid sequence: CASALAGAYEQYF.

The J gene is TRBJ1-2, the V gene TRBV14; D is perhaps TRBD1 (6 bases). Germline values: CDR1 SGHDN, CDR2 FVKESK. This CDR3 is built from 12 residues. Trimming shortened V by 4 bases and J by 5 bases, and 8 bases separated the two germline ends. This CDR3 reads CASSPQGYGYTF. The CDR3 DNA follows: TGTGCCAGCAGCCCACAGGGTTATGGCTACACCTTC.

This chain uses TRBV10-2 with TRBJ1-6; tentatively, D is TRBD1 (6 bases). Trimming shortened V by 3 bases and J by 10 bases, and 16 bases separated the two germline ends. The CDR3 spans 15 residues. Per germline, CDR1 WSHSY and CDR2 SAAADI. The CDR3 loop is CASSDHDRIGSPLHF. The DNA for the CDR3 is TGCGCCAGCAGTGATCACGACAGGATTGGCTCACCCCTCCACTTT.

V usage is TRBV2 and J usage is TRBJ1-4, with TRBD1 matching over 7 bases. V dropped 0 bases and J dropped 0; count of bases not matched to a gene: 10. CDR1 is SNHLY and CDR2 is FYNNEI in the germline V gene. The CDR3 contains 19 residues. Written as DNA, the CDR3 is TGTGCCAGCAGTGAAGCGTCCGGGCACAGGGGACCAACTAATGAAAAACTGTTTTTT. Its protein product is CASSEASGHRGPTNEKLFF.

This rearrangement joins TRBV11-2 to TRBJ2-7, with TRBD1 matching 8 bases. The CDR3 runs 17 residues. Trimming cost V 0 bases and J 2 bases; bases outside gene matches: 9. The germline CDR1 and CDR2 sequences are SGHAT and FQNNGV. The DNA for the CDR3 is TGTGCCAGCAGCTTAGATCGCAGGGGGCGAAACCCCTACGAGCAGTACTTC. Translation gives CASSLDRRGRNPYEQYF.

The chain is built from TRBV7-2 and TRBJ1-6; 9 bases line up with TRBD1. V shed 3 bases, J shed 1 base, and the junction held 7 bases outside the gene matches. From germline, CDR1 is SGHTA and CDR2 FQGNSA. The CDR3 extends over 18 amino acids. CDR3 in amino acids: CASSFGGTGWSYNSPLHF. Here the CDR3 DNA reads TGTGCCAGCAGCTTCGGAGGGACAGGGTGGTCCTATAATTCACCCCTCCACTTT.

The CDR3 DNA reads TGCGCCAGCAGCTTACAAACAGGGATAGGCGACGAGCAGTACTTC. Translating gives CASSLQTGIGDEQYF. The chain joins TRBV5-1 to TRBJ2-7, with D perhaps matching TRBD1 (6 bases). The CDR3 extends over 15 amino acids. The germline CDR1 and CDR2 sequences are SGHRS and YFSETQ. The V gene lost 2 bases and the J gene lost 5 bases, with 17 bases spanning the gap.

This clone was seen just once. The chain uses TRBV5-5 and TRBJ2-7, with D maybe TRBD1 (7 bases). The CDR3 extends over 15 amino acids. CDR1 and CDR2 from the germline V gene are SGHKS and YYEKEE (reference sequence). Trimming left V 0 bases short and J 0 bases short, with 10 bases between. CDR3 in DNA: TGTGCCAGCAGCTTGGCAGGGGGGAGCTCCTACGAGCAGTACTTC. It codes for CASSLAGGSSYEQYF.